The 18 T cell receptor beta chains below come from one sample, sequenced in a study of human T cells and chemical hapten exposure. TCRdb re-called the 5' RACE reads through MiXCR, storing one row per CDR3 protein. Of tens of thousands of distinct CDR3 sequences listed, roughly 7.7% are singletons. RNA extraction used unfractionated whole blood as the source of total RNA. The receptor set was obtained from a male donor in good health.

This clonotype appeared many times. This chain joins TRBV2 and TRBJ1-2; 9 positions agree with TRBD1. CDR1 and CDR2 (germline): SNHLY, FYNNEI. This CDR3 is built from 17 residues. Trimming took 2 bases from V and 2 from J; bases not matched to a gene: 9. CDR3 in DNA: TGTGCCAGCAGTGAAATTGGGACAGGGTTGAGCAACTATGGCTACACCTTC. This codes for CASSEIGTGLSNYGYTF.

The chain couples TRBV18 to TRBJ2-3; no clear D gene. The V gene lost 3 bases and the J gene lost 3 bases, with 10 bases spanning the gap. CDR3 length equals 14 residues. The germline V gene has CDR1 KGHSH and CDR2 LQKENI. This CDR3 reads CASSPRAVTDTQYF. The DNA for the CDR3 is TGTGCCAGCTCACCCCGGGCAGTTACAGATACGCAGTATTTT.

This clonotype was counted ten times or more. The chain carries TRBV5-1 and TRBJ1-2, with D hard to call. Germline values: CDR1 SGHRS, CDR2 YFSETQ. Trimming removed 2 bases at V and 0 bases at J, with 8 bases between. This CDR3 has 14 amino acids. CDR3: CASSFTGSNYGYTF. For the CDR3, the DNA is TGCGCCAGCAGCTTCACGGGATCTAACTATGGCTACACCTTC. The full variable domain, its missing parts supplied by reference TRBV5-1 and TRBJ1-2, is KAGVTQTPRYLIKTRGQQVTLSCSPISGHRSVSWYQQTPGQGLQFLFEYFSETQRNKGNFPGRFSGRQFSNSRSEMNVSTLELGDSALYLCASSFTGSNYGYTFGSGTRLTVV.

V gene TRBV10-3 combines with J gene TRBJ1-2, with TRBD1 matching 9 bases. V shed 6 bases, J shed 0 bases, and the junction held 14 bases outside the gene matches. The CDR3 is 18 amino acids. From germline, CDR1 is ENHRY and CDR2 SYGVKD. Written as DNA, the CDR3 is TGTGCCATCAGATGGGACAGGGACAAGCCCCGAGCTAACTATGGCTACACCTTC. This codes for CAIRWDRDKPRANYGYTF.

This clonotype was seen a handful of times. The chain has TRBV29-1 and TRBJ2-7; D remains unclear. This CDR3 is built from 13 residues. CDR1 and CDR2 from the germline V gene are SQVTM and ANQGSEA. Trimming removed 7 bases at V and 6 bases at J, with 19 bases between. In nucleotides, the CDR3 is TGCAGCGGGAGCGAGAGCCGCCTCGGCGAGCAGTACTTC. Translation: CSGSESRLGEQYF.

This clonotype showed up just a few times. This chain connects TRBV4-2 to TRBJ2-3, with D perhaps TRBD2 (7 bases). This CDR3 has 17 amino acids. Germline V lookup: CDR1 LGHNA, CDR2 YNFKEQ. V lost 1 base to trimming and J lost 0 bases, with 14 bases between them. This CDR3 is CASSQGTTGGSTDTQYF. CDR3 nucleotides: TGTGCCAGCAGCCAAGGTACGACGGGGGGCAGCACAGATACGCAGTATTTT.

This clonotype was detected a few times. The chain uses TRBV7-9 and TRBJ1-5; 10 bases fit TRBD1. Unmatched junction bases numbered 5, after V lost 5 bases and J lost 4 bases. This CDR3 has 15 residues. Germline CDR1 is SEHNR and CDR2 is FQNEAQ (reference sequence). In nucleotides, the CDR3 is TGTGCCAGCAGCCCAGGACAGGGGGGGAATCAGCCCCAGCATTTT. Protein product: CASSPGQGGNQPQHF.

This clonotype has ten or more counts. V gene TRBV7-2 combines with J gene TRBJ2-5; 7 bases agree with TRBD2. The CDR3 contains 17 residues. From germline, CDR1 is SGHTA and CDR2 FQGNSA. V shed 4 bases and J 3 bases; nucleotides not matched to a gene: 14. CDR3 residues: CASSSRFGGGGEETQYF. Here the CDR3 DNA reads TGTGCCAGCAGCTCCCGTTTCGGCGGGGGAGGGGAAGAGACCCAGTACTTC.

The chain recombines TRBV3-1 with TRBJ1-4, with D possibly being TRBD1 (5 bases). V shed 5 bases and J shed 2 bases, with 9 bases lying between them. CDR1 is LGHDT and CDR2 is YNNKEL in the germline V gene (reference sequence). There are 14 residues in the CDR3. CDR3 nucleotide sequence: TGTGCCAGCAGCGACAGAGGGACTAATGAAAAACTGTTTTTT. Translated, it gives CASSDRGTNEKLFF.

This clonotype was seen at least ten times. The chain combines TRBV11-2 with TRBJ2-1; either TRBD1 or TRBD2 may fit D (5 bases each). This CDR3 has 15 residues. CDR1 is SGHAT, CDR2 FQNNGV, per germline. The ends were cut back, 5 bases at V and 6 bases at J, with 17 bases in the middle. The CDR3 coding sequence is TGTGCCAGCAGCCCGGGACCCCACACGGGCAATGAGCAGTTCTTC. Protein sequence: CASSPGPHTGNEQFF.

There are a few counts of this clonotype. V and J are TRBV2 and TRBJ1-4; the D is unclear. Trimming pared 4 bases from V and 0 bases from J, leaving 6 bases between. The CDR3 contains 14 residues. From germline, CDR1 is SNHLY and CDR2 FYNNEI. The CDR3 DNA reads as TGTGCCAGCAGTGCCACCGCAACTAATGAAAAACTGTTTTTT. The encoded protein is CASSATATNEKLFF.

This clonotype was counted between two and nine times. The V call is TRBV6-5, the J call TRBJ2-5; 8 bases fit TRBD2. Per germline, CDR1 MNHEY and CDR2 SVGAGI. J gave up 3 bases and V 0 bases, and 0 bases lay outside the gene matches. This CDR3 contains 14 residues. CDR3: CASSYSTSEETQYF. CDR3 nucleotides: TGTGCCAGCAGTTACTCGACTAGCGAAGAGACCCAGTACTTC.

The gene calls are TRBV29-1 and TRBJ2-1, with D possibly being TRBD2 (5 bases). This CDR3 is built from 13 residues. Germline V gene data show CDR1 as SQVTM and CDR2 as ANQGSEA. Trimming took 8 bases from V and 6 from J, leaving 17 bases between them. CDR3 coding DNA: TGCAGCTCCCCGCTTACCGGGATCAATGAGCAGTTCTTC. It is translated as CSSPLTGINEQFF.

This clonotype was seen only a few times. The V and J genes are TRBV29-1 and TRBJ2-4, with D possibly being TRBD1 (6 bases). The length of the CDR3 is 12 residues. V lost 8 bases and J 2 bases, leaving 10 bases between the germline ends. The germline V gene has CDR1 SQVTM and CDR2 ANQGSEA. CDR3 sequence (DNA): TGCAGCTGGGGGCATTCCAAAAACATTCAGTACTTC. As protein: CSWGHSKNIQYF.

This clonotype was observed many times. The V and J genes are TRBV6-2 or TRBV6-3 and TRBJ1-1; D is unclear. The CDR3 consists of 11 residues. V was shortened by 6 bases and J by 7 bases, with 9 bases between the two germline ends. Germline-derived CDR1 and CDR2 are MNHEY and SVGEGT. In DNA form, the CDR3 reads TGTGCCAGCAGGAATTCGGGTGAAGCTTTCTTT. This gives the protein CASRNSGEAFF.

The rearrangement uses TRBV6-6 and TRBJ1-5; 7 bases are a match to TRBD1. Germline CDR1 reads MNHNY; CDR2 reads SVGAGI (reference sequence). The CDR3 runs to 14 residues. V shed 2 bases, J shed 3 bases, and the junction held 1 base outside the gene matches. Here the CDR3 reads CASSYTGANQPQHF. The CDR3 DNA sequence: TGTGCCAGCAGTTACACAGGGGCCAATCAGCCCCAGCATTTT.

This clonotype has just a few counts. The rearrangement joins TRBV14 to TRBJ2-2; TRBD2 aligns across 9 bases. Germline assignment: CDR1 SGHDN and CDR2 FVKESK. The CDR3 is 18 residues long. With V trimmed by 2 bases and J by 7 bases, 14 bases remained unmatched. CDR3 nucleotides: TGTGCCAGCAGCCAAATGAAGGGTAGCGGGAGATCGATCGGGGAGCTGTTTTTT. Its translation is CASSQMKGSGRSIGELFF.

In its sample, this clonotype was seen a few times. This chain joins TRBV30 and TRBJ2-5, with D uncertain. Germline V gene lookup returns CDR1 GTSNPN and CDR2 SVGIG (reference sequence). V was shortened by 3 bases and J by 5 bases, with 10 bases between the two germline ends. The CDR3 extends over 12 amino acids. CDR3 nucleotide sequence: TGTGCCTGGAGCCCAGTCAGGGAGACCCAGTACTTC. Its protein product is CAWSPVRETQYF.